The entry below describes one T cell receptor beta chain. In the original processing: How many nucleated cells were present was estimated from reference gene primer amplification. Generated by immunoSEQ multiplex PCR, the TCRdb table keeps only in-frame clones and is missing some. Clonal size and the V and J genes are those of that table, whereas D and trimming came from the DNA. The sample shows a few hundred thousand clones, over 65% of them seen only once. This entry comes from a study of blood T cell repertoires in COVID-19. Study in general: Both acute and convalescent COVID-19 samples were obtained from the United States, Italy and Spain. Sample material is recorded as cDNA or gDNA derived from T cells, B-cell-depleted T cells, or PBMCs.

Trimming cost V 0 bases and J 8 bases; bases outside gene matches: 5. The CDR3 totals 15 residues. Germline V CDR1 and CDR2: SGHRS, YFSETQ. The sample consisted of peripheral blood. The source of this sequence is a man aged 60-69 years who had recovered from COVID-19. The chain uses TRBV5-1 and TRBJ1-6; 7 nucleotides line up with TRBD1. CDR3 DNA: TGCGCCAGCAGCTTGGGAGGACAGGCGTATTCACCCCTCCACTTT. This gives the protein CASSLGGQAYSPLHF.